These T cell receptor beta chains were read from a single sample in a study of blood T cell repertoires in COVID-19. Sequencing used immunoSEQ multiplex PCR; TCRdb keeps in-frame clones, though not all of them. Of just under 50,000 clones in the sample, around three quarters are singletons; the top ten hold under 30%. The material sequenced was peripheral blood. The receptors were gathered from a man between 65 and 85 years old with acute or convalescent COVID-19. Both conserved end residues are part of each CDR3. The D gene is left open where the match is weak. For some rows the clone size is stated as once, few or many, or as a class when expanded; others skip it.

clone_size cdr3_length j_call d_call v_call cdr3_aa cdr3_nt
NA 15 TRBJ2-1 NA TRBV19 CASSIRTDPYNEQFF TGTGCCAGTAGTATCCGGACAGATCCCTACAATGAGCAGTTCTTC
once 14 TRBJ1-4 TRBD1 TRBV19 CASSPGTGRSRLFF TGTGCCAGTAGTCCCGGGACAGGGAGAAGCAGACTGTTTTTT
NA 14 TRBJ2-3 NA TRBV20-1 CSASRAGSTDTQYF TGCAGTGCTAGTCGGGCGGGGAGCACAGATACGCAGTATTTT
NA 13 TRBJ2-7 TRBD1 TRBV18 CASSSDRIYEQYF TGTGCCAGCTCCTCGGACAGGATCTACGAGCAGTACTTC
once 13 TRBJ2-2 NA TRBV7-2 CASSLLLAGELFF TGTGCCAGCAGCTTACTACTCGCCGGGGAGCTGTTTTTT
NA 15 TRBJ2-5 TRBD1 TRBV5-1 CASSLNRGRLETQYF TGCGCCAGCAGCTTAAACAGGGGGCGCTTAGAGACCCAGTACTTC
NA 13 TRBJ1-5 NA TRBV7-2 CASSFGRNQPQHF TGTGCCAGCAGCTTTGGCAGAAATCAGCCCCAGCATTTT
NA 15 TRBJ1-6 NA TRBV6-1 CASSDGAPINSPLHF TGTGCCAGCAGTGATGGGGCACCGATTAATTCACCCCTCCACTTT
NA 15 TRBJ1-1 NA TRBV13 CASSLVPTGNTEAFF TGTGCCAGCAGCTTAGTCCCGACAGGGAACACTGAAGCTTTCTTT
NA 11 TRBJ1-2 NA TRBV6-5 CASSPWPGYTF TGTGCCAGCAGTCCATGGCCCGGCTACACCTTC
NA 20 TRBJ2-4 TRBD1 TRBV28 CASRGQGQGFIGTAKNIQYF TGTGCCAGCAGGGGGCAGGGACAGGGTTTTATAGGAACAGCCAAAAACATTCAGTACTTC
NA 16 TRBJ2-7 TRBD1 TRBV5-1 CASSARPGQGRYEQYF TGCGCCAGCAGCGCCAGGCCCGGACAGGGGCGCTACGAGCAGTACTTC
NA 18 TRBJ1-4 TRBD1 TRBV19 CASSVNRDRDYLGEKLFF TGTGCCAGTAGTGTAAACCGGGACAGGGACTATCTCGGTGAAAAACTGTTTTTT
NA 17 TRBJ1-5 NA TRBV15 CATSRVLTGDSNQPQHF TGTGCCACCAGCAGAGTCCTTACGGGGGATAGCAATCAGCCCCAGCATTTT
NA 15 TRBJ1-2 NA TRBV5-6 CASREAGSPYDGYTF TGTGCCAGCCGAGAGGCTGGCAGCCCGTATGATGGCTACACCTTC
few 14 TRBJ1-6 TRBD1 TRBV28 CASTKQGPNSPLHF TGTGCCAGCACCAAACAGGGGCCCAATTCACCCCTCCACTTT
NA 13 TRBJ1-5 TRBD1 TRBV7-2 CASSSDRNQPQHF TGTGCCAGCAGCTCGGACAGGAATCAGCCCCAGCATTTT
NA 15 TRBJ1-1 NA TRBV3-1/TRBV3-2 CASSPKQAPITEAFF TGTGCCAGCAGCCCCAAGCAGGCGCCGATTACTGAAGCTTTCTTT
NA 13 TRBJ2-7 TRBD2 TRBV30 CAWSPGLAREQYF TGTGCCTGGAGTCCGGGACTAGCGCGGGAGCAGTACTTC
NA 16 TRBJ2-5 TRBD2 TRBV28 CASSEGLAGDLETQYF TGTGCCAGCAGTGAGGGACTAGCGGGAGATTTAGAGACCCAGTACTTC
NA 16 TRBJ1-3 NA TRBV6-4 CASSDSKRGTGNTIYF TGTGCCAGCAGTGACTCGAAAAGAGGGACTGGAAACACCATATATTTT
NA 13 TRBJ2-7 TRBD1 TRBV11-3 CASRTGTSYEQYF TGTGCCAGCCGGACAGGGACCTCCTACGAGCAGTACTTC
NA 15 TRBJ2-1 NA TRBV6-1 CASSDLGGSYNEQFF TGTGCCAGCAGTGATCTCGGGGGCTCCTACAATGAGCAGTTCTTC
once 15 TRBJ1-2 TRBD1 TRBV19 CATYSGDRGNYGYTF TGTGCCACCTACTCAGGGGACAGGGGAAACTATGGCTACACCTTC
NA 13 TRBJ2-7 TRBD2 TRBV7-2 CASSSLAGAEQYF TGTGCCAGCAGCTCGCTAGCGGGAGCCGAGCAGTACTTC
NA 15 TRBJ2-3 TRBD1 TRBV7-8 CASSLEEQGAYTQYF TGTGCCAGCAGCTTAGAGGAACAGGGGGCATATACGCAGTATTTT
NA 19 TRBJ2-7 NA TRBV21-1 CASSKGGTLAHKRSHEQYF TGTGCCAGCAGCAAAGGGGGAACACTAGCCCATAAACGTTCCCACGAGCAGTACTTC
few 13 TRBJ2-1 NA TRBV5-1 CASSSQVYNEQFF TGCGCCAGCAGCTCGCAGGTTTACAATGAGCAGTTCTTC
NA 15 TRBJ2-1 NA TRBV5-1 CASSLVWGPGNEQFF TGCGCCAGCAGCTTGGTCTGGGGGCCGGGGAATGAGCAGTTCTTC
NA 19 TRBJ2-1 TRBD2 TRBV7-6 CASSSHGLALEVAYNEQFF TGTGCCAGCAGCTCCCACGGACTAGCCCTCGAGGTTGCCTACAATGAGCAGTTCTTC
once 15 TRBJ2-5 NA TRBV5-8 CASSLGQGLGETQYF TGTGCCAGCAGCTTGGGGCAGGGGCTTGGGGAGACCCAGTACTTC
few 13 TRBJ2-1 NA TRBV4-1 CASSLSAGNEQFF TGCGCCAGCAGCCTTAGCGCGGGGAATGAGCAGTTCTTC
NA 11 TRBJ1-1 NA TRBV6-2/TRBV6-3 CASSSQNEAFF TGTGCCAGCAGTTCACAGAATGAAGCTTTCTTT
NA 16 TRBJ2-3 NA TRBV28 CASSPADSPATDTQYF TGTGCCAGCAGTCCCGCGGACAGTCCGGCCACAGATACGCAGTATTTT